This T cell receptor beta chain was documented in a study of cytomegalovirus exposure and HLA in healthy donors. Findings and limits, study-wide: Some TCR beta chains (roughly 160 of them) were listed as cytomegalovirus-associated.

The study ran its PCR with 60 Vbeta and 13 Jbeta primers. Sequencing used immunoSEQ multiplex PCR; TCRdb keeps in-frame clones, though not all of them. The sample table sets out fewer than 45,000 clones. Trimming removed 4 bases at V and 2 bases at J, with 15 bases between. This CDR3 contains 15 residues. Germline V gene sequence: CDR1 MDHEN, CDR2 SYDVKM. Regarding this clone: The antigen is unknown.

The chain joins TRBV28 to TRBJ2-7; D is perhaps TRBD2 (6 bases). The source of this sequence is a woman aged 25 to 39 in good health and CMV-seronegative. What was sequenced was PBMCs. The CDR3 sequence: CASSSPGTGTYEQYF. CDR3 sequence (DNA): TGTGCCAGCAGTTCCCCAGGGACTGGAACCTACGAGCAGTACTTC.